This T cell receptor beta chain was sequenced during a study of blood T cells in healthy people across ages. Study-wide results and caveats: As age increased, TCR beta diversity per million T cells fell in a roughly linear fashion.

The ends were cut back, 0 bases at V and 4 bases at J, with 6 bases in the middle. The CDR3 covers 13 residues. The germline gives CDR1 SGDLS, CDR2 YYNGEE. As regards this clonotype: What it binds is unknown.

Isolated per sample were at least 6.5 million PBMCs. A second PCR, run for roughly 6 to 11 cycles, used a sample-barcoded 5' primer plus a J-beta primer mix. TCRdb processed the 5' RACE reads anew with MiXCR; each CDR3 protein has one entry. The sample includes about 1.4 million distinct CDR3 sequences, 55% to 75% of them seen just once. J is TRBJ2-3 and V is TRBV9, with D unresolved. The receptor comes from a man aged 18 to 29 in good health. Sequencing was performed on blood. The CDR3 sequence is CASSVVNSDTQYF. CDR3 bases: TGTGCCAGCAGCGTAGTTAATTCAGATACGCAGTATTTT.